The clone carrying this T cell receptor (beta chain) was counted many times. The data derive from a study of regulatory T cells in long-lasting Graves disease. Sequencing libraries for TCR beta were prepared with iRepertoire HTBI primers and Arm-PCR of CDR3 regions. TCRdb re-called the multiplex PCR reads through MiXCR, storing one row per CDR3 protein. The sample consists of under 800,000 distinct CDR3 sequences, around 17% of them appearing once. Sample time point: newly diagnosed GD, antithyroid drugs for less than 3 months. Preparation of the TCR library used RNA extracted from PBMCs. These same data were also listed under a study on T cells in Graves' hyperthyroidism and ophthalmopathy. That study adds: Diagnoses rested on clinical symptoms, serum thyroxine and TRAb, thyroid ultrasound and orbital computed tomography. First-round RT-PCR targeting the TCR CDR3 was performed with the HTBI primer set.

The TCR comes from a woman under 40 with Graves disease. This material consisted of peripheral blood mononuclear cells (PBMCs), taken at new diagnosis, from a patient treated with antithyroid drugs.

CDR3 loop: CASSFRTSGTDTQYF. The CDR3 nucleotides read TGTGCCAGCAGCTTTAGGACTAGCGGGACAGATACGCAGTATTTT. The chain carries TRBV7-2 and TRBJ2-3; 11 nucleotides align to TRBD2. Per germline, CDR1 SGHTA and CDR2 FQGNSA. This CDR3 spans 15 amino acids. J lost 3 bases, V lost 3 bases, and 2 bases had no gene match.